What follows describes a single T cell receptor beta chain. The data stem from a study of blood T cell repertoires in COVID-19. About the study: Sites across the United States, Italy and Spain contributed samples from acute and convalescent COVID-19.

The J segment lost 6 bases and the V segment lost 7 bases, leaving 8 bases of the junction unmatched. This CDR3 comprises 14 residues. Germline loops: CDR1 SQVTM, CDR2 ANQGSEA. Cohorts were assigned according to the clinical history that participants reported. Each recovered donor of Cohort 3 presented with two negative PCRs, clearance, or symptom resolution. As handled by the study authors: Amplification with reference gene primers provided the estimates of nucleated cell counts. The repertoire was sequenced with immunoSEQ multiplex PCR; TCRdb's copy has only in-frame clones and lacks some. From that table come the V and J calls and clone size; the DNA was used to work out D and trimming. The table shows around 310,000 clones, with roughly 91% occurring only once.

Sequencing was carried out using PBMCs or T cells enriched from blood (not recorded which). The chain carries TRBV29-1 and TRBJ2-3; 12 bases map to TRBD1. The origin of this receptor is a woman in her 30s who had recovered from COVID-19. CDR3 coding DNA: TGCAGCGCCCGGACGGGACAGGGGGCTGATACGCAGTATTTT. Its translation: CSARTGQGADTQYF.